One and the same sample provided the 13 T cell receptor beta chains below, sequenced in a study of beta chain features in type 1 diabetes (dated by TCRdb to the late 2010s). Overall study outcomes, separate from this receptor: A moderate but significant shortening of TCRB CDR3 length was observed in type 1 diabetes patients in all four CD4+ subsets.

Their recognized antigens are unknown. The library relied on the immunoSEQ multiplex PCR assay. The entire isolated RNA was reverse transcribed using the High Capacity cDNA Reverse Transcription Kit, and thus expressed TCRB transcripts were sequenced. TCRdb's version of the immuneACCESS table is confined to in-frame rearrangements and falls short of the full clone set. An unresolved V gene accounts for under half of the shortfall where checked; the remainder is of unknown origin. The sample contains roughly 47,000 clones, roughly 48% of them found a single time. The top ten clones comprise around 0.13% of the sample. Sequencing used stem cell memory CD4+ T cells from blood. The cell subset or site label of this sample denotes: stem cell-like memory CD4+ T cells. These TCRs come from a man aged 30 to 39 with type 1 diabetes.

Only a few counts were recorded for this clone. The chain carries TRBV7-9 and TRBJ2-2, with D unresolved. The CDR3 is made up of 16 amino acids. Germline CDR1 and CDR2: SEHNR and FQNEAQ (reference sequence). V was pared by 4 bases and J by 6 bases, with 18 bases between. CDR3 sequence (DNA): TGTGCCAGCAGCTCTCTAAGTGCGATGATTTCCGGGGAGCTGTTTTTT. Its translation: CASSSLSAMISGELFF.

This chain joins TRBV5-1 and TRBJ1-2; the D is unclear. The CDR3 loop spans 15 amino acids. Germline CDR1 reads SGHRS; CDR2 reads YFSETQ. The V end was cut by 0 bases, the J end by 2 bases, with 11 bases between. CDR3 in DNA: TGCGCCAGCAGCTTGGCCCTCTCGGGGAACTATGGCTACACCTTC. It is translated as CASSLALSGNYGYTF.

The chain couples TRBV7-3 to TRBJ2-3, with 7 positions matching TRBD2. This CDR3 contains 13 residues. V lost 5 bases and J lost 1; bases outside the gene matches: 0. Germline lookup yields CDR1 SGHTA and CDR2 FQGTGA. The CDR3 is CASSAGGTDTQYF. DNA of the CDR3: TGTGCCAGCAGCGCGGGGGGCACAGATACGCAGTATTTT.

The rearrangement links TRBV9 to TRBJ2-3; 11 bases are a match to TRBD2. The V gene's germline CDR1 is SGDLS and CDR2 YYNGEE. V shed 0 bases and J 5 bases; nucleotides not matched to a gene: 5. The CDR3 spans 16 residues. The CDR3: CASSVALAGDVDTQYF. The CDR3 DNA reads as TGTGCCAGCAGCGTAGCACTAGCGGGAGATGTAGATACGCAGTATTTT.

This clone was observed a few times. The gene calls are TRBV7-9 and TRBJ2-5; 10 nucleotides match TRBD1. The CDR3 length is 15 residues. J lost 5 bases, V lost 5 bases, and 8 bases had no gene match. Germline V gene sequence: CDR1 SEHNR, CDR2 FQNEAQ (reference sequence). This CDR3 reads CASSRQGAKRETQYF. CDR3 coding DNA: TGTGCCAGCAGCCGACAGGGGGCGAAGAGGGAGACCCAGTACTTC.

The chain uses TRBV7-3 and TRBJ2-1; the D gene is possibly TRBD2 (6 bases). CDR3 length: 16 residues. V lost 4 bases and J 1 base, leaving 14 bases between the germline ends. CDR1 SGHTA and CDR2 FQGTGA come from the germline V gene. For the CDR3, the DNA is TGTGCCAGCAGCTCCAAGGGAGGCGCTTCCTACAATGAGCAGTTCTTC. Translated, it gives CASSSKGGASYNEQFF.

The CDR3 nucleotides read TGTGCCAGCTCACCCCTAGACGCTTCGTTCGGCTACACCTTC. It specifies CASSPLDASFGYTF. The V gene is TRBV18, the J gene TRBJ1-2; no definite D call. V dropped 3 bases and J dropped 8 bases, with 16 bases sitting between them. The CDR3 has 14 residues. CDR1 and CDR2 from the germline V gene are KGHSH and LQKENI.

The V call is TRBV11-2, the J call TRBJ2-1; D may be TRBD1 (7 bases). V lost 3 bases and J lost 9, with 24 bases in between. The CDR3 has 17 amino acids. Germline values: CDR1 SGHAT, CDR2 FQNNGV. The CDR3 DNA follows: TGTGCCAGCAGCTTTGTAGGGGGCGGGATAGCGAGTAGTGAGCAGTTCTTC. Translated, it gives CASSFVGGGIASSEQFF.

In DNA form, the CDR3 reads TGCGCCAGCAGAAATGCAAGGGGGAACACTGAAGCTTTCTTT. Its protein is CASRNARGNTEAFF. The chain is built from TRBV10-2 and TRBJ1-1, with D possibly matching TRBD1 (5 bases). Germline V lookup: CDR1 WSHSY, CDR2 SAAADI. Trimming removed 6 bases from V and 1 base from J, with 12 bases in between. The CDR3 runs to 14 residues.

The V gene is TRBV6-6, the J gene TRBJ1-1; D is perhaps TRBD1 (6 bases). Germline loops: CDR1 MNHNY, CDR2 SVGAGI (reference sequence). This CDR3 spans 13 amino acids. V shed 4 bases and J shed 8 bases, with 14 bases lying between them. CDR3 DNA: TGTGCCAGCAGTTCCTCCTATGACAGGGAAGCTTTCTTT. Translated: CASSSSYDREAFF.

The rearrangement joins TRBV10-3 to TRBJ1-5, with D tentatively TRBD1 (5 bases). V lost 0 bases, J lost 7 bases, and 13 bases lay in between. The germline V gene has CDR1 ENHRY and CDR2 SYGVKD. The CDR3 spans 15 residues. The CDR3 loop reads CAISESAQGGQPQHF. The CDR3 DNA reads as TGTGCCATCAGTGAGTCGGCCCAGGGAGGGCAGCCCCAGCATTTT.

This chain joins TRBV5-1 and TRBJ2-1, with 13 bases matching TRBD2. V lost 1 base to trimming and J lost 8 bases; unmatched junction nucleotides: 9. The germline V gene encodes CDR1 SGHRS and CDR2 YFSETQ. CDR3 length equals 17 residues. The CDR3 sequence: CASSLPLLAGGGDEQFF. DNA of the CDR3: TGCGCCAGCAGCTTGCCCCTACTAGCGGGAGGGGGGGATGAGCAGTTCTTC.

J is TRBJ2-4 and V is TRBV5-1; D remains ambiguous. The CDR3 is 13 residues long. V dropped 4 bases and J dropped 5 bases, with 10 bases sitting between them. From germline, CDR1 is SGHRS and CDR2 YFSETQ. The CDR3 here is CASSPQTENIQYF. In nucleotides, the CDR3 is TGCGCCAGCAGCCCGCAGACTGAAAACATTCAGTACTTC.